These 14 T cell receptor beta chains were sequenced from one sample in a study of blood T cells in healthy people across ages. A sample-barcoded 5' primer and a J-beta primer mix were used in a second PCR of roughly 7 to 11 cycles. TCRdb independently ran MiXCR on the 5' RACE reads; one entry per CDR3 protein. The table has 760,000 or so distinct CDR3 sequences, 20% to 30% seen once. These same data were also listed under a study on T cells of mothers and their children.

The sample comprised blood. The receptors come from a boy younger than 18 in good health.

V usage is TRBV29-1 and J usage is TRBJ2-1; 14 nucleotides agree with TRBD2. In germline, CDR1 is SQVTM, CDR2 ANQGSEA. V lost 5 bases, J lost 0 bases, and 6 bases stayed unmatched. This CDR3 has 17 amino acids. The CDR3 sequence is CSVYGLAGGSSYNEQFF. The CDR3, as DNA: TGCAGCGTTTACGGACTAGCGGGGGGAAGCTCCTACAATGAGCAGTTCTTC.

The CDR3 protein is CATSRDQGKPYNEQFF. CDR3 DNA sequence: TGTGCCACCAGCAGAGATCAGGGGAAACCCTACAATGAGCAGTTCTTC. V gene TRBV15 combines with J gene TRBJ2-1, with D perhaps matching TRBD1 (6 bases). V was trimmed by 0 bases and J by 2 bases, leaving 11 bases between them. Germline CDR1 is LNHNV and CDR2 is YYDKDF (reference sequence). The CDR3 runs 16 residues.

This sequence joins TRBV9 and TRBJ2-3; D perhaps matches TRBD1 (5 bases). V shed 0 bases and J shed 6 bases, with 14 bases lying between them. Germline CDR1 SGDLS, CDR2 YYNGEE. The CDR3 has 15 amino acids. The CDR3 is CASSVEGSPWDTQYF. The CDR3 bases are TGTGCCAGCAGCGTAGAGGGGTCCCCCTGGGATACGCAGTATTTT.

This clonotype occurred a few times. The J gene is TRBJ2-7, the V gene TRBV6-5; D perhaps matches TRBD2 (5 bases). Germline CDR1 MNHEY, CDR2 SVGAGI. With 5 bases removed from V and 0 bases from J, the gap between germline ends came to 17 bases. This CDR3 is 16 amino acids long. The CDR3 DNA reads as TGTGCCAGCAGTCACGGGGTAGGAAAGAGCTCCTACGAGCAGTACTTC. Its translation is CASSHGVGKSSYEQYF.

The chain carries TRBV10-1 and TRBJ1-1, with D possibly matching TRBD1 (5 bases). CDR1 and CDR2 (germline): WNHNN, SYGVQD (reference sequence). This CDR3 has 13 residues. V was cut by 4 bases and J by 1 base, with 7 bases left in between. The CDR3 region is CASSGGQNTEAFF. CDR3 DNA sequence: TGCGCCAGCAGTGGAGGACAGAACACTGAAGCTTTCTTT.

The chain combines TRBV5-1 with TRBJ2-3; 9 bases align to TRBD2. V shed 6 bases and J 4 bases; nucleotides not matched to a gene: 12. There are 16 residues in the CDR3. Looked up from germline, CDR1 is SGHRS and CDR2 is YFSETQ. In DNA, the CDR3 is TGCGCCAGCACCCAAATGGCGGGGGGGTCGTCAGATACGCAGTATTTT. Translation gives CASTQMAGGSSDTQYF.

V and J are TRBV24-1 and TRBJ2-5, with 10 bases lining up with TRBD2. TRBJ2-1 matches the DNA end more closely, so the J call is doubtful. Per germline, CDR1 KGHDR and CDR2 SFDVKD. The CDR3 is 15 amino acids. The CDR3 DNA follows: TGTGCCACCAGTGAAAGAGCGGGAGGGGGGGATGAGCAGTTCTTC. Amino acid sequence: CATSERAGGGDEQFF.

CDR3 nucleotide sequence: TGTGCCAGCAGATTGGTAGCCCAGTCCCATAGGAATGAGCAGTTCTTC. This sequence encodes CASRLVAQSHRNEQFF. V is TRBV12-3 or TRBV12-4 and J is TRBJ2-5, with D hard to call. TRBJ2-1 matches the DNA end more closely, so the J call is doubtful. The CDR3 runs to 16 residues.

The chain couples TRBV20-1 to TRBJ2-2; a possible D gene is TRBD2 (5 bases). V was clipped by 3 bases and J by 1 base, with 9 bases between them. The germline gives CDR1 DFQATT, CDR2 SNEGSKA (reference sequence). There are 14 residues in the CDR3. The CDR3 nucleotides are TGCAGTGCTAGCGTCGGAGGGAACACCGGGGAGCTGTTTTTT. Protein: CSASVGGNTGELFF.

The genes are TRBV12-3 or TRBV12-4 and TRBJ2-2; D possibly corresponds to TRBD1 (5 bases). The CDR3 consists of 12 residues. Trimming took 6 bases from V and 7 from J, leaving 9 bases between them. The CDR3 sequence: CASSPDSGELFF. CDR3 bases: TGTGCCAGCAGCCCTGACAGCGGGGAGCTGTTTTTT.

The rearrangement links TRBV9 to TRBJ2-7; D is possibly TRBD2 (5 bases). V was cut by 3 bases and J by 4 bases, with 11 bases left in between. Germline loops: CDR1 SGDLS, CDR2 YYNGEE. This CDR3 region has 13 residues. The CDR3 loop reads CASSAAGDYEQYF. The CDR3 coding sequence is TGTGCCAGCAGCGCAGCCGGGGATTACGAGCAGTACTTC.

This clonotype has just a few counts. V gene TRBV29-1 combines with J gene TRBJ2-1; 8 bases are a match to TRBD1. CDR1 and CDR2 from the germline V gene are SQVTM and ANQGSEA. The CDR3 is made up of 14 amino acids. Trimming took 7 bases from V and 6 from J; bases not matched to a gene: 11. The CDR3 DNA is TGCAGCGGCAGTGACAGGGGTGCATTCAATGAGCAGTTCTTC. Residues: CSGSDRGAFNEQFF.

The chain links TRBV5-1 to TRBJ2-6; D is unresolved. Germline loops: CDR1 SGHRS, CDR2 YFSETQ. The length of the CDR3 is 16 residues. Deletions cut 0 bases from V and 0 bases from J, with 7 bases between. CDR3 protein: CASSLGRHSGANVLTF. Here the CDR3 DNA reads TGCGCCAGCAGCTTGGGCAGGCACTCTGGGGCCAACGTCCTGACTTTC.

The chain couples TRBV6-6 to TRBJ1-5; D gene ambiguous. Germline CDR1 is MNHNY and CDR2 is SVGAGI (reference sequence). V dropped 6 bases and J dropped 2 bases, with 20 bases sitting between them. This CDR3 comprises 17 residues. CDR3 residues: CASRFPTSDIRNQPQHF. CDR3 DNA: TGTGCCAGCAGATTTCCTACGTCCGACATTCGCAATCAGCCCCAGCATTTT.